This entry describes one T cell receptor beta chain. CDR1 and CDR2 from the germline V gene are SQVTM and ANQGSEA. CDR3 length equals 13 residues. This sample is part of a study of monozygotic twins with inflammatory bowel disease. TCRdb re-called the 5' RACE reads and shows each CDR3 protein once, DNA omitted. This repertoire includes around 450,000 distinct CDR3 sequences. V is TRBV29-1 and J is TRBJ1-1. The sequence came from a human donor with ulcerative colitis or Crohn's disease, or a healthy co-twin of an affected twin (not recorded which). The sequenced sample consisted of blood. CDR3 protein: CSVEAPSDTEAFF.